Each of the 2 T cell receptor beta chains below was sequenced from the same sample in a study of blood T cell repertoires in COVID-19. Some clones are missing from TCRdb's copy, which holds only in-frame ones; the method was immunoSEQ multiplex PCR. The sample has some 240,000 clones; roughly 89% are singletons. Sequenced sample: peripheral blood. The receptors were sampled from a man between 60 and 75 years old who had recovered from COVID-19.

The rearrangement uses TRBV9 and TRBJ2-3; 9 nucleotides align to TRBD1. With 4 bases clipped from V and 1 base from J, the junction kept 7 bases outside the gene matches. Germline CDR1 and CDR2: SGDLS and YYNGEE. There are 16 residues in the CDR3. The CDR3 DNA follows: TGTGCCAGCAGCTCCCGGACAGGGGCCGGCACAGATACGCAGTATTTT. Its protein is CASSSRTGAGTDTQYF.

This chain joins TRBV24-1 and TRBJ2-1, with a possible D match to TRBD2 (6 bases). Trimming took 4 bases from V and 10 from J, leaving 16 bases between them. Germline CDR1 and CDR2: KGHDR and SFDVKD. This CDR3 has 14 residues. CDR3 amino acids: CATSEAASVSEQFF. As DNA, the CDR3 is TGTGCCACCAGTGAAGCCGCTAGCGTCAGCGAGCAGTTCTTC.